Reported below is one TCR beta chain. Its target is unknown. Here immunoSEQ multiplex PCR was the method, and the copy in TCRdb shows in-frame clones only, minus some. In the table there are roughly 120,000 clones, less than 95% of which are singletons. The data derive from a study of siplizumab effects on memory and regulatory T cells. General study findings and limits: Naive T cells seemed more diverse than memory cells and seemed major alloresponse contributors. With siplizumab, Treg-derived clones averaged roughly 70% of mappable alloreactive CD4+ clones, versus more than 25% in controls.

The source material was non-Treg CD4+ T cells sorted from blood. The TCR originated in a human donor in good health.

The CDR3 coding sequence is TGTGCCAGCAGTCCTTCACAGGGCATCGCGAACACTGAAGCTTTCTTT. This sequence encodes CASSPSQGIANTEAFF. This sequence joins TRBV28 and TRBJ1-1, with D possibly TRBD1 on 6 matching bases. V was clipped by 5 bases and J by 1 base, with 17 bases between them. There are 16 residues in the CDR3. The germline CDR1 and CDR2 sequences are MDHEN and SYDVKM.